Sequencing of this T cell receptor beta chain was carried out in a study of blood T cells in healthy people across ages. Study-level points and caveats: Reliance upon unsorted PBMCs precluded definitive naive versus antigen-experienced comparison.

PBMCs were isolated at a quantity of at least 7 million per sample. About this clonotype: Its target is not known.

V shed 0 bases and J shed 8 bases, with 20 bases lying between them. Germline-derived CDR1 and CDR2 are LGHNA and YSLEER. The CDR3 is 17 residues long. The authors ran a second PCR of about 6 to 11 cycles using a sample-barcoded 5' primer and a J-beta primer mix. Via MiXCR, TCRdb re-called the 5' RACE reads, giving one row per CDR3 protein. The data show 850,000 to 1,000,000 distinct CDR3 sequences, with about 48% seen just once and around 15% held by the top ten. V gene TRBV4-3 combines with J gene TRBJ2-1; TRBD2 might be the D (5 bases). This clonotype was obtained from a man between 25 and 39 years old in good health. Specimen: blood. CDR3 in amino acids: CASSQDNRAGVPYEQFF. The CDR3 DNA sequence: TGCGCCAGCAGCCAAGATAACCGTGCGGGCGTACCCTATGAGCAGTTCTTC.